These 23 T cell receptor beta chains originate from one sample sequenced in a study of blood T cell repertoires in COVID-19. Sequencing used immunoSEQ multiplex PCR; TCRdb keeps in-frame clones, though not all of them. This sample carries 160,000 or so clones, under 95% of them seen once, and the ten largest clones take 15% to 20%. The sequenced sample was peripheral blood. Every receptor here comes from a man in his 60s with active or convalescent COVID-19.

V usage is TRBV9 and J usage is TRBJ2-3, with D uncertain. This CDR3 comprises 12 residues. V was shortened by 3 bases and J by 3 bases, with 5 bases between the two germline ends. The germline V gene encodes CDR1 SGDLS and CDR2 YYNGEE. The CDR3 sequence is CASSALTDTQYF. CDR3 nucleotide sequence: TGTGCCAGCAGCGCCCTGACAGATACGCAGTATTTT.

The rearrangement uses TRBV10-3 and TRBJ2-2; D perhaps matches TRBD2 (5 bases). In germline, CDR1 is ENHRY, CDR2 SYGVKD. The ends were cut back, 4 bases at V and 6 bases at J, with 15 bases in the middle. The CDR3 consists of 15 residues. As DNA, the CDR3 is TGTGCCATCAGTGTCACTAGTGGTAGCGCCGGGGAGCTGTTTTTT. Translating gives CAISVTSGSAGELFF.

This chain links TRBV20-1 with TRBJ1-1; TRBD1 might be the D (5 bases). The CDR3 runs 11 residues. Looked up from germline, CDR1 is DFQATT and CDR2 is SNEGSKA (reference sequence). CDR3 sequence: CSNQGNTEAFF. CDR3 sequence (DNA): TGCAGCAACCAGGGGAACACTGAAGCTTTCTTT.

This clone was detected once. V is TRBV12-3 or TRBV12-4 and J is TRBJ1-6; no firm D call. The CDR3 consists of 12 residues. Trimming took 8 bases from V and 3 from J, leaving 5 bases between them. The DNA of the CDR3 is TGTGCCAGCGGCATCTATAATTCACCCCTCCACTTT. Translation: CASGIYNSPLHF.

The J gene is TRBJ1-2, the V gene TRBV5-8; 7 nucleotides agree with TRBD1. The CDR3 has 12 residues. J lost 4 bases, V lost 7 bases, and 4 bases had no gene match. Germline loops: CDR1 SGHTS, CDR2 YDEGEE. The CDR3 coding sequence is TGTGCCAGCCGGACAGGCATCTATGGCTACACCTTC. As protein: CASRTGIYGYTF.

This rearrangement joins TRBV12-3 or TRBV12-4 to TRBJ2-3; D is ambiguous. V was cut by 3 bases and J by 5 bases, with 6 bases left in between. CDR3 length equals 12 residues. CDR3: CASSLRRDTQYF. Written as DNA, the CDR3 is TGTGCCAGCAGTTTGCGGAGAGATACGCAGTATTTT.

This clone was recorded once. V gene TRBV2 combines with J gene TRBJ2-2, with 7 nucleotides matching TRBD2. The length of the CDR3 is 15 residues. V lost 4 bases and J lost 2; bases outside the gene matches: 4. Germline CDR1 is SNHLY and CDR2 is FYNNEI. The DNA for the CDR3 is TGTGCCAGCAGTGCTAGCGGATCAAACACCGGGGAGCTGTTTTTT. Translated, it gives CASSASGSNTGELFF.

J is TRBJ1-5 and V is TRBV19; tentative D call: TRBD1 (5 bases). Trimming stripped 7 bases from V and 0 bases from J, with 19 bases between. This CDR3 has 17 residues. CDR1 and CDR2 (germline): LNHDA, SQIVND (reference sequence). The CDR3 loop reads CASKEGRDEYSNQPQHF. CDR3 DNA sequence: TGTGCCAGTAAGGAGGGCAGGGACGAGTATAGCAATCAGCCCCAGCATTTT. Combining the CDR3 with reference TRBV19 and TRBJ1-5 gives the whole variable domain DGGITQSPKYLFRKEGQNVTLSCEQNLNHDAMYWYRQDPGQGLRLIYYSQIVNDFQKGDIAEGYSVSREKKESFPLTVTSAQKNPTAFYLCASKEGRDEYSNQPQHFGDGTRLSIL.

This chain connects TRBV11-1 to TRBJ2-3, with D perhaps matching TRBD2 (6 bases). This CDR3 comprises 16 residues. Germline lookup yields CDR1 SGHAT and CDR2 FQDESV (reference sequence). Trimming stripped 3 bases from V and 0 bases from J, with 13 bases between. This chain's CDR3 is CASSLGTSKSTDTQYF. CDR3 nucleotides: TGTGCCAGCAGCTTGGGAACTAGCAAAAGCACAGATACGCAGTATTTT.

This rearrangement joins TRBV11-2 to TRBJ2-5; no firm D call. The germline V and J ends were trimmed by 3 bases and 2 bases, with 7 bases remaining between them. The V gene's germline CDR1 is SGHAT and CDR2 FQNNGV. The CDR3 sequence is 13 residues long. CDR3 sequence: CASSFIPQETQYF. As DNA, the CDR3 is TGTGCCAGCAGCTTTATCCCGCAAGAGACCCAGTACTTC.

The chain carries TRBV3-1 (or the pseudogene TRBV3-2) and TRBJ2-7; TRBD2 matches at 8 bases. CDR3 length equals 16 residues. Germline CDR1 reads LGHDT; CDR2 reads YNNKEL (reference sequence). V was clipped by 2 bases and J by 5 bases; unmatched bases: 11. CDR3 bases: TGTGCCAGCAGCCAATCCCCACGGGGGGGGCGGGACGAGCAGTACTTC. Amino acids: CASSQSPRGGRDEQYF.

V and J are TRBV6-1 and TRBJ2-7; TRBD1 aligns across 10 bases. The germline gives CDR1 MNHNS, CDR2 SASEGT. The CDR3 is 14 residues long. V shed 3 bases, J shed 2 bases, and the junction held 1 base outside the gene matches. CDR3 sequence reads: CASSDGTGAYEQYF. The CDR3 DNA follows: TGTGCCAGCAGTGACGGGACAGGGGCCTACGAGCAGTACTTC.

J is TRBJ1-2 and V is TRBV28, with a weak D call TRBD1 (5 bases). The V gene's germline CDR1 is MDHEN and CDR2 SYDVKM. Between the trimmed V and J ends, which lost 2 bases and 4 bases, there was a span of 8 bases. The CDR3 sequence is 13 residues long. In nucleotides, the CDR3 is TGTGCCAGCAGTTTACCAGGGATCTATGGCTACACCTTC. Translated: CASSLPGIYGYTF.

The chain employs TRBV7-6 and TRBJ2-3; no clear D gene. This CDR3 has 14 amino acids. Germline loops: CDR1 SGHVS, CDR2 FNYEAQ. V lost 5 bases, J lost 2 bases, and 11 bases lay in between. The CDR3 DNA is TGTGCCAGCAGCGCGGCCTCTAACACAGATACGCAGTATTTT. Amino acids: CASSAASNTDTQYF.

The chain carries TRBV6-1 and TRBJ1-1; TRBD1 matches 9 bases. The CDR3 is made up of 17 amino acids. Germline trimming cut 7 bases from V and 0 bases from J; bases unmatched to any gene: 12. Germline V gene sequence: CDR1 MNHNS, CDR2 SASEGT. The CDR3 region has the DNA TGTGCCAGCAATGAGGACAGGGGATTTTTCATGAACACTGAAGCTTTCTTT. It is translated as CASNEDRGFFMNTEAFF.

The chain combines TRBV6-4 with TRBJ1-5, with unresolved D. The germline V gene encodes CDR1 MRHNA and CDR2 SNTAGT. Between the trimmed V and J ends, which lost 6 bases and 0 bases, there was a span of 15 bases. The length of the CDR3 is 16 residues. Written as DNA, the CDR3 is TGTGCCAGCAGCACCCACAGAACATATAGCAATCAGCCCCAGCATTTT. It yields the protein CASSTHRTYSNQPQHF.

The CDR3 nucleotides are TGTGCCAGCAGTGTAATTCAGGGTACTAATGAAAAACTGTTTTTT. Its protein product is CASSVIQGTNEKLFF. V usage is TRBV2 and J usage is TRBJ1-4, with D tentatively TRBD1 (5 bases). The germline V and J ends were trimmed by 4 bases and 2 bases, with 11 bases remaining between them. The CDR3 length is 15 residues. CDR1 is SNHLY and CDR2 is FYNNEI in the germline V gene.

This clone showed up just once. The J gene is TRBJ1-1, the V gene TRBV7-9; TRBD1 is a possible D gene (6 bases). CDR1 is SEHNR, CDR2 FQNEAQ, per germline (reference sequence). Deletions cut 4 bases from V and 8 bases from J, with 14 bases between. This CDR3 has 13 amino acids. For the CDR3, the DNA is TGTGCCAGCAGCTACTGGGACACGCCAGAAGCTTTCTTT. It yields the protein CASSYWDTPEAFF. Drawing the rest from reference TRBV7-9 and TRBJ1-1, the complete variable domain is DTGVSQNPRHKITKRGQNVTFRCDPISEHNRLYWYRQTLGQGPEFLTYFQNEAQLEKSRLLSDRFSAERPKGSFSTLEIQRTEQGDSAMYLCASSYWDTPEAFFGQGTRLTVV.

The chain uses TRBV5-4 and TRBJ2-3; 7 nucleotides line up with TRBD1. Trimming removed 4 bases from V and 4 bases from J; junction bases left unmatched: 15. Germline V gene data show CDR1 as SGHNT and CDR2 as YYREEE (reference sequence). The CDR3 extends over 17 amino acids. In DNA form, the CDR3 reads TGTGCCAGCAGCCCTCGAGGGGGCGGGCCTGTGGCAGATACGCAGTATTTT. It codes for CASSPRGGGPVADTQYF. The variable domain in full, with the rest retrieved from reference TRBV5-4 and TRBJ2-3, is ETGVTQSPTHLIKTRGQQVTLRCSSQSGHNTVSWYQQALGQGPQFIFQYYREEENGRGNFPPRFSGLQFPNYSSELNVNALELDDSALYLCASSPRGGGPVADTQYFGPGTRLTVL.

The rearrangement joins TRBV7-9 to TRBJ1-4; 8 bases fit TRBD1. The germline V gene has CDR1 SEHNR and CDR2 FQNEAQ (reference sequence). The CDR3 runs 15 residues. V lost 5 bases and J lost 8; bases outside the gene matches: 10. The DNA for the CDR3 is TGTGCCAGCAGCGCATACAGGGGGATTAGCGAAAAACTGTTTTTT. Encoded protein: CASSAYRGISEKLFF.

This sequence joins TRBV29-1 and TRBJ2-7; D remains unclear. V was clipped by 0 bases and J by 9 bases, with 15 bases between them. Germline V gene data show CDR1 as SQVTM and CDR2 as ANQGSEA. The CDR3 extends over 13 amino acids. The CDR3: CSVEDQSVGAQYF. The CDR3 bases are TGCAGCGTTGAAGATCAAAGCGTCGGTGCGCAGTACTTC.

This chain joins TRBV3-1 (or the pseudogene TRBV3-2) and TRBJ1-6, with D possibly being TRBD1 (6 bases). The CDR3 runs to 15 residues. Germline CDR1 and CDR2: LGHDT and YNNKEL (reference sequence). V lost 2 bases, J lost 5 bases, and 10 bases lay in between. DNA for the CDR3: TGTGCCAGCAGCCAAATAGGGGGGGATAATTCACCCCTCCACTTT. It specifies CASSQIGGDNSPLHF.

This chain uses TRBV19 with TRBJ1-5; 7 bases are a match to TRBD1. Germline trimming cut 1 base from V and 2 bases from J; bases unmatched to any gene: 2. The CDR3 totals 15 residues. Per germline, CDR1 LNHDA and CDR2 SQIVND (reference sequence). The DNA of the CDR3 is TGTGCCAGTAGTATAGGGGGGACAGGCAATCAGCCCCAGCATTTT. This codes for CASSIGGTGNQPQHF. The full variable domain, rest sourced from reference TRBV19 and TRBJ1-5, is DGGITQSPKYLFRKEGQNVTLSCEQNLNHDAMYWYRQDPGQGLRLIYYSQIVNDFQKGDIAEGYSVSREKKESFPLTVTSAQKNPTAFYLCASSIGGTGNQPQHFGDGTRLSIL.